The sequence of this T cell receptor (beta chain) was determined in a study of OX40 agonist ivuxolimab in advanced cancers. Individuals having autoimmune disease history or systemic immunosuppression were not enrolled. The data were produced by immunoSEQ multiplex PCR, yet TCRdb's version contains in-frame clones alone and is incomplete. Of tens of thousands of clones in the sample, about 89% were seen once. Study observations and caveats: The antigens recognized by the expanded peripheral T cells, that is their antigen specificity, were not determined. Those patients achieving a partial response at 0.1-3.0 mg/kg showed among the lowest clonal expansion.

The CDR3 consists of 14 residues. V dropped 7 bases and J dropped 5 bases, with 17 bases sitting between them. Germline CDR1 MNHEY, CDR2 SMNVEV (reference sequence). Comments on this clone: Its antigen is as yet unknown.

This clonotype originated in an adult with an advanced solid tumor such as melanoma, head and neck, liver or kidney cancer. Sequenced material: CD4+ or CD8+ T cells sorted from blood, taken in a trial of the OX40 agonist ivuxolimab. The gene calls are TRBV27 and TRBJ1-1; D uncertain. CDR3 loop: CASKPLPDRTEAFF. CDR3 coding DNA: TGTGCCAGCAAACCCCTCCCCGATCGGACTGAAGCTTTCTTT.